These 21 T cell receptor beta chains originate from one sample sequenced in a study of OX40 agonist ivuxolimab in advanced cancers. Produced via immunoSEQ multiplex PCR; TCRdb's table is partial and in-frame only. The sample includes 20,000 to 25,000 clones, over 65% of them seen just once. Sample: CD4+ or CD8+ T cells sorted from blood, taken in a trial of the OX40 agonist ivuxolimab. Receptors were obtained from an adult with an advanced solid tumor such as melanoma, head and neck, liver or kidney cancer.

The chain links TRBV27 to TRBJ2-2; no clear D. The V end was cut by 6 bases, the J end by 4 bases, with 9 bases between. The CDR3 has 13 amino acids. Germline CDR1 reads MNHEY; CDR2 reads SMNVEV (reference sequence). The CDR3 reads CASREGATGELFF. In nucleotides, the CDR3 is TGTGCCAGCAGAGAAGGAGCCACCGGGGAGCTGTTTTTT.

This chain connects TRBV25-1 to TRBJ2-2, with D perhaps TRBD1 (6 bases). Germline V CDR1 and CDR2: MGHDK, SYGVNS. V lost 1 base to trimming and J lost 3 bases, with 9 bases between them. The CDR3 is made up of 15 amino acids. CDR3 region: CASSEFGGDTGELFF. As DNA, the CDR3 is TGTGCCAGCAGTGAATTTGGGGGCGACACCGGGGAGCTGTTTTTT.

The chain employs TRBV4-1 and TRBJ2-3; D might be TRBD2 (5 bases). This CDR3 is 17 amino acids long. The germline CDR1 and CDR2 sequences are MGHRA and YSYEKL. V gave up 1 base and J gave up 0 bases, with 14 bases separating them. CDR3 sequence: CASSQAIARRSTDTQYF. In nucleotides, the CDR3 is TGCGCCAGCAGCCAAGCCATAGCGCGGCGTAGCACAGATACGCAGTATTTT.

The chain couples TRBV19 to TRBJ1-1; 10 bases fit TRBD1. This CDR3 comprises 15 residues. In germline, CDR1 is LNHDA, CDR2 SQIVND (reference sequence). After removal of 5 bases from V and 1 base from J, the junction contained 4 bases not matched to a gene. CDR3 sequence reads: CASSAWTGGNTEAFF. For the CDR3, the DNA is TGTGCCAGTAGTGCATGGACAGGGGGGAACACTGAAGCTTTCTTT. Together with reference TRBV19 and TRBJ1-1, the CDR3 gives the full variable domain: DGGITQSPKYLFRKEGQNVTLSCEQNLNHDAMYWYRQDPGQGLRLIYYSQIVNDFQKGDIAEGYSVSREKKESFPLTVTSAQKNPTAFYLCASSAWTGGNTEAFFGQGTRLTVV.

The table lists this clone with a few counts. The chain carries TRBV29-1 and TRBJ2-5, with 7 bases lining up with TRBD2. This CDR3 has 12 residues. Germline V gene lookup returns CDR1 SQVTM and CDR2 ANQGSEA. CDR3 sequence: CAGVGIEETQYF. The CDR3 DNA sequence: TGCGCGGGGGTGGGGATTGAAGAGACCCAGTACTTC.

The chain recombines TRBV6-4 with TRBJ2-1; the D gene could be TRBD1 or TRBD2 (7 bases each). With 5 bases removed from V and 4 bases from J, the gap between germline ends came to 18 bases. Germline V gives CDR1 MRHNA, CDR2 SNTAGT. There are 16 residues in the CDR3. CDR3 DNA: TGTGCCAGCAGTTTATCAGGGGGGGCCCTTTACAATGAGCAGTTCTTC. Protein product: CASSLSGGALYNEQFF.

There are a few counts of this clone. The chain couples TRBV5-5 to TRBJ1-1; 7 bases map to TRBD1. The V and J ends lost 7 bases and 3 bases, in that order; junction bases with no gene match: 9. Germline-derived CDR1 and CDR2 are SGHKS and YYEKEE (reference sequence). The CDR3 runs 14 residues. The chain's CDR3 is CASYVEQGYTEAFF. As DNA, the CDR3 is TGTGCCAGCTACGTAGAACAGGGGTACACTGAAGCTTTCTTT.

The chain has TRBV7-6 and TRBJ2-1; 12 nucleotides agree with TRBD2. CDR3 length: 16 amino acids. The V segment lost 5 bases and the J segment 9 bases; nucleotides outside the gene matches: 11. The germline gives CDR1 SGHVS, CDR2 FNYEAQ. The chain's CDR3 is CASSTSGLAGYGEQFF. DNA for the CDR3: TGTGCCAGCAGCACCTCCGGACTAGCGGGGTATGGTGAGCAGTTCTTC.

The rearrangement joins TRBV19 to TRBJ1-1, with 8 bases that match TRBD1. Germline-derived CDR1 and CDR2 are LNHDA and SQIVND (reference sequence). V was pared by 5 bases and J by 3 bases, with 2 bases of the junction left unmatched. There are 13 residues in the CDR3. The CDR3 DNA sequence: TGTGCCAGTAGTTCAGGGGGCCACACTGAAGCTTTCTTT. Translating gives CASSSGGHTEAFF.

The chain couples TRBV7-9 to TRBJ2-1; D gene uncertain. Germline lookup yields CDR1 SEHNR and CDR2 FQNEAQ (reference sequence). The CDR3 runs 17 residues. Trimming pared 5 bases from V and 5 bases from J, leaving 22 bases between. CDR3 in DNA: TGTGCCAGCAGCCCCCAAGAGTGGTCCCCTGAGCACAATGAGCAGTTCTTC. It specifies CASSPQEWSPEHNEQFF.

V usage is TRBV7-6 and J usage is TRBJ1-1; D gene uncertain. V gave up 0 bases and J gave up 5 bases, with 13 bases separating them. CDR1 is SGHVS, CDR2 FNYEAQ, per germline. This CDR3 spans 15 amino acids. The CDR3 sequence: CASSLAGGGWTEAFF. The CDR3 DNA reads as TGTGCCAGCAGCTTAGCGGGAGGTGGGTGGACTGAAGCTTTCTTT.

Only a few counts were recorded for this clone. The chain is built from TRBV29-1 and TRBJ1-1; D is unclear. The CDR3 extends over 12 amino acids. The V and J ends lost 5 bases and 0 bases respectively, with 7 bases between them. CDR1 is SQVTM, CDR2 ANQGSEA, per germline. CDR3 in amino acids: CSVSDLNTEAFF. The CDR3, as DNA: TGCAGCGTTAGCGATCTGAACACTGAAGCTTTCTTT.

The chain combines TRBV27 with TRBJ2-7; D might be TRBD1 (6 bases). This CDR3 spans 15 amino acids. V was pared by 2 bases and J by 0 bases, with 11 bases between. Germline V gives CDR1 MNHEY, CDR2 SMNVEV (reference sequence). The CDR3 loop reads CASSLTGNPSYEQYF. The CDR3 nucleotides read TGTGCCAGCAGTTTAACAGGGAACCCCTCCTACGAGCAGTACTTC.

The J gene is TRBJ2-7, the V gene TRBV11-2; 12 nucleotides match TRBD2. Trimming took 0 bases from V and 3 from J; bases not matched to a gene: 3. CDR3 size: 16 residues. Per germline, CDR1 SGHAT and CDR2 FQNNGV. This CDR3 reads CASSLDLAGGLYEQYF. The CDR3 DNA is TGTGCCAGCAGCTTAGATCTAGCGGGAGGGCTCTACGAGCAGTACTTC.

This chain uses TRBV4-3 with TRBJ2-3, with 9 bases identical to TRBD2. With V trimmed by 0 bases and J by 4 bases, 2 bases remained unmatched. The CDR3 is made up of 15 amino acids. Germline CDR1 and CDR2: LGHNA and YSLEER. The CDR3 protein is CASSQDRGGADTQYF. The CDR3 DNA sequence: TGCGCCAGCAGCCAAGATCGCGGGGGGGCAGATACGCAGTATTTT.

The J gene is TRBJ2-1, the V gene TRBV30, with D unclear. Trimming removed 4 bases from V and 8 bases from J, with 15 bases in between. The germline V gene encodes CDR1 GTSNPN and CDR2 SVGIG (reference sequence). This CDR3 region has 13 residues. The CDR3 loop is CAWNAGTLDEQFF. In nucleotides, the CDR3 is TGTGCCTGGAATGCAGGCACCCTAGATGAGCAGTTCTTC.

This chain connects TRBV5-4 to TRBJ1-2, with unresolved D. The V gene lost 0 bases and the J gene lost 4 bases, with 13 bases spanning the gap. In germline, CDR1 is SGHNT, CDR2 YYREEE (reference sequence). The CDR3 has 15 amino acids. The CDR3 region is CASSLGAGSPYGYTF. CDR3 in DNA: TGTGCCAGCAGCTTGGGGGCAGGAAGTCCCTATGGCTACACCTTC.

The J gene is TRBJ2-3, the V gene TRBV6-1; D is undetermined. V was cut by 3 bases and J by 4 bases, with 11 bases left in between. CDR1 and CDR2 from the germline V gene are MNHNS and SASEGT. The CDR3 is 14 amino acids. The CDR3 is CASSEGRLPDTQYF. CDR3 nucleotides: TGTGCCAGCAGTGAGGGTCGGTTGCCAGATACGCAGTATTTT.

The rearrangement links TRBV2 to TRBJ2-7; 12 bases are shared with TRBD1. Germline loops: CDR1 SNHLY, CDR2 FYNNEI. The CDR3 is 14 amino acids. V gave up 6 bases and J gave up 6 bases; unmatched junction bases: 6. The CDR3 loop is CASSPGTGGREQYF. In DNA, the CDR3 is TGTGCCAGCAGCCCCGGGACAGGGGGCCGCGAGCAGTACTTC. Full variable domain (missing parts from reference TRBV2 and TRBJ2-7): EPEVTQTPSHQVTQMGQEVILRCVPISNHLYFYWYRQILGQKVEFLVSFYNNEISEKSEIFDDQFSVERPDGSNFTLKIRSTKLEDSAMYFCASSPGTGGREQYFGPGTRLTVT.

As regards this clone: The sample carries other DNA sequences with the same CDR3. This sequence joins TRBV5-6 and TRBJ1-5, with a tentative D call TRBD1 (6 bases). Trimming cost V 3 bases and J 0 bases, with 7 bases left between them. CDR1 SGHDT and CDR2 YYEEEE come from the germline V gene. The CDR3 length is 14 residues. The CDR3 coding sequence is TGTGCCAGCAGCTCAGGGGTTAGCAATCAGCCCCAGCATTTT. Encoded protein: CASSSGVSNQPQHF.

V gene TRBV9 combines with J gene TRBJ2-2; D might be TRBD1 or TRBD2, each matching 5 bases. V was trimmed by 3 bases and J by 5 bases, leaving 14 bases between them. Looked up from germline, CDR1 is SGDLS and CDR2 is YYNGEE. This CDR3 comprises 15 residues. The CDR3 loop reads CASSAQGWETGELFF. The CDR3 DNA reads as TGTGCCAGCAGCGCCCAGGGATGGGAGACCGGGGAGCTGTTTTTT. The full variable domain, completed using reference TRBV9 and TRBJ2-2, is DSGVTQTPKHLITATGQRVTLRCSPRSGDLSVYWYQQSLDQGLQFLIQYYNGEERAKGNILERFSAQQFPDLHSELNLSSLELGDSALYFCASSAQGWETGELFFGEGSRLTVL.